These 15 T cell receptor beta chains were sequenced from one sample in a study of T cell repertoires in cytomegalovirus infection. Their antigen targets remain unknown. Using its own MiXCR run on the reads, TCRdb lists one record per CDR3 protein. The data hold 750,000 to 900,000 distinct CDR3 sequences, with about 27% observed a single time. Sequenced here: cultured CD8+ T cells from PBMCs, sampled from culture after CMV antigen stimulation. All receptors come from a human donor in good health (CMV status not recorded). Some clones in this sample may be carry-over from other donors' samples.

The chain joins TRBV5-5 to TRBJ2-3; 13 bases are a match to TRBD2. The ends lost 4 bases at V and 6 bases at J; junction bases unmatched: 8. This CDR3 is 16 amino acids long. Germline CDR1 and CDR2: SGHKS and YYEKEE (reference sequence). The CDR3 DNA sequence: TGTGCCAGCAGCATCGGACTAGCGGGGGTATCTGATACGCAGTATTTT. Its protein is CASSIGLAGVSDTQYF.

In regard to this clonotype: This may come from a read error, since a much larger clone is one base off. The chain recombines TRBV2 with TRBJ2-5, with D possibly TRBD1 on 6 matching bases. The CDR3 sequence is 16 residues long. Germline assignment: CDR1 SNHLY and CDR2 FYNNEI. Written as DNA, the CDR3 is TGTGCCAGCCTCTTCACAACAGGACAGACGCAAGACACCCAGTACTTC. This codes for CASLFTTGQTQDTQYF.

This clonotype has a handful of counts. The gene calls are TRBV7-9 and TRBJ2-5; no definite D call. The V gene lost 3 bases and the J gene lost 4 bases, with 12 bases spanning the gap. CDR1 SEHNR and CDR2 FQNEAQ come from the germline V gene (reference sequence). The CDR3 length is 14 residues. The DNA for the CDR3 is TGTGCCAGCAGCTTCCGACATGCCAGAGAGACCCAGTACTTC. Translated: CASSFRHARETQYF. The full variable domain, completed using reference TRBV7-9 and TRBJ2-5, is DTGVSQNPRHKITKRGQNVTFRCDPISEHNRLYWYRQTLGQGPEFLTYFQNEAQLEKSRLLSDRFSAERPKGSFSTLEIQRTEQGDSAMYLCASSFRHARETQYFGPGTRLLVL.

This clonotype was observed a handful of times. The gene calls are TRBV4-1 and TRBJ1-1, with D hard to call. CDR3 size: 14 residues. Looked up from germline, CDR1 is MGHRA and CDR2 is YSYEKL. Trimming left V 1 base short and J 4 bases short, with 10 bases between. CDR3 sequence: CASSQAQIGTEAFF. Here the CDR3 DNA reads TGCGCCAGCAGCCAAGCACAGATTGGCACTGAAGCTTTCTTT.

The rearrangement links TRBV7-6 to TRBJ2-1; tentative D call: TRBD1 (6 bases). V dropped 0 bases and J dropped 3 bases, with 9 bases sitting between them. This CDR3 contains 15 residues. CDR1 SGHVS and CDR2 FNYEAQ come from the germline V gene. CDR3 nucleotides: TGTGCCAGCAGCTTAGCACAGGGTTACTACAATGAGCAGTTCTTC. Encoded protein: CASSLAQGYYNEQFF.

CDR3 amino acids: CSVEWREYLRRQYF. DNA for the CDR3: TGCAGTGTAGAGTGGCGGGAATATCTACGGAGGCAGTATTTT. The chain is built from TRBV20-1 and TRBJ2-3; maybe TRBD2 (6 bases). V gave up 7 bases and J gave up 11 bases, with 25 bases separating them. The length of the CDR3 is 14 residues. The V gene's germline CDR1 is DFQATT and CDR2 SNEGSKA (reference sequence).

J is TRBJ2-1 and V is TRBV20-1, with D perhaps matching TRBD2 (7 bases). Germline CDR1 DFQATT, CDR2 SNEGSKA (reference sequence). There are 15 residues in the CDR3. The germline V and J ends were trimmed by 6 bases and 9 bases, with 24 bases remaining between them. The CDR3 DNA reads as TGCAGTGCGACACACTGGACTAGGGGGGAGGGTGAGCAGTTCTTC. Translating it yields CSATHWTRGEGEQFF.

Many counts were recorded for this clonotype. The V gene is TRBV11-1, the J gene TRBJ2-2, with a possible D match to TRBD2 (5 bases). The CDR3 consists of 15 residues. Germline assignment: CDR1 SGHAT and CDR2 FQDESV (reference sequence). V gave up 2 bases and J gave up 3 bases, with 10 bases separating them. This chain's CDR3 is CASSLITGYTGELFF. The CDR3 DNA reads as TGTGCCAGCAGCTTAATTACGGGATACACCGGGGAGCTGTTTTTT.

The chain links TRBV27 to TRBJ2-3; D not certain. The germline V and J ends were trimmed by 10 bases and 5 bases, with 16 bases remaining between them. The CDR3 length is 13 residues. Looked up from germline, CDR1 is MNHEY and CDR2 is SMNVEV (reference sequence). CDR3 bases: TGTGCCACCTTTACTAAATCAGGAGATACGCAGTATTTT. This codes for CATFTKSGDTQYF.

The table lists this clonotype with a few counts. V and J are TRBV2 and TRBJ2-7; D unresolved. The V end lost 6 bases, the J end lost 6 bases, and 6 bases lay between the germline ends. The germline gives CDR1 SNHLY, CDR2 FYNNEI. This CDR3 is 10 amino acids long. CDR3 amino acids: CASRGSEQYV. CDR3 bases: TGTGCCAGCAGGGGGTCCGAGCAGTACGTC.

V and J are TRBV6-2 or TRBV6-3 and TRBJ1-1; 11 bases line up with TRBD1. With V trimmed by 3 bases and J by 0 bases, 6 bases remained unmatched. The germline gives CDR1 MNHEY, CDR2 SVGEGT. The CDR3 is 17 residues long. The CDR3 nucleotides read TGTGCCAGCAGTTATCGGACAGGGGGCCATCTGAACACTGAAGCTTTCTTT. This sequence encodes CASSYRTGGHLNTEAFF.

This clonotype has a count of ten or more. V usage is TRBV12-3 or TRBV12-4 and J usage is TRBJ2-2; D is possibly TRBD2 (5 bases). V was shortened by 4 bases and J by 3 bases, with 15 bases between the two germline ends. The CDR3 contains 16 residues. The DNA for the CDR3 is TGTGCCAGCAGTTCCTCATCGGGGAAGGACACCGGGGAGCTGTTTTTT. Protein sequence: CASSSSSGKDTGELFF.

This clonotype was recorded many times. This rearrangement joins TRBV12-3 or TRBV12-4 to TRBJ2-3; tentative D call: TRBD1 (5 bases). This CDR3 region has 12 residues. Trimming took off 4 bases at V and 4 bases at J, with 6 bases between the two ends. The CDR3 DNA sequence: TGTGCCAGCAGTTCAGGGTCAGATACGCAGTATTTT. Amino acids: CASSSGSDTQYF.

This rearrangement joins TRBV6-1 to TRBJ1-4; D is uncertain. V was cut by 2 bases and J by 0 bases, with 7 bases left in between. The CDR3 has 15 amino acids. From germline, CDR1 is MNHNS and CDR2 SASEGT. The CDR3 nucleotides are TGTGCCAGCAGTGAATCGGTCTCAACTAATGAAAAACTGTTTTTT. Protein: CASSESVSTNEKLFF.

This clonotype was seen a few times. The V call is TRBV28, the J call TRBJ1-2; TRBD1 is a possible D gene (5 bases). Germline CDR1 is MDHEN and CDR2 is SYDVKM. The CDR3 consists of 12 residues. V was shortened by 6 bases and J by 5 bases, with 10 bases between the two germline ends. CDR3 protein: CASSEGWYGYTF. CDR3 bases: TGTGCCAGCAGCGAGGGGTGGTATGGCTACACCTTC.